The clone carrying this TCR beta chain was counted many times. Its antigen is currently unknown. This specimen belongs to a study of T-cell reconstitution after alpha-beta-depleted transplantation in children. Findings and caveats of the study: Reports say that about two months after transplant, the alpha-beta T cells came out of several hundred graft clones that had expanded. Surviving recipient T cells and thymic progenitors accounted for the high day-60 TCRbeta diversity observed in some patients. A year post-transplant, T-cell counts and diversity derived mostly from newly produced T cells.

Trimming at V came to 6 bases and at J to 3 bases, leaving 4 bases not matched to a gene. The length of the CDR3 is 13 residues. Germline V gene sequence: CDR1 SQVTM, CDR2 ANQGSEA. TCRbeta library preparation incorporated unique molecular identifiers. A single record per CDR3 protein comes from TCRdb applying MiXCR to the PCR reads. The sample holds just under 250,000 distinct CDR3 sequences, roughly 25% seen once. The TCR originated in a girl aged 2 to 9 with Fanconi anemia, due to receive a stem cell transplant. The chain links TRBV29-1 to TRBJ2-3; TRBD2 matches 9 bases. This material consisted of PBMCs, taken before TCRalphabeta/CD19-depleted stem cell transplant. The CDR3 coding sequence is TGCAGCGTGAGGGCGGGAGGGACAGATACGCAGTATTTT. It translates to CSVRAGGTDTQYF.